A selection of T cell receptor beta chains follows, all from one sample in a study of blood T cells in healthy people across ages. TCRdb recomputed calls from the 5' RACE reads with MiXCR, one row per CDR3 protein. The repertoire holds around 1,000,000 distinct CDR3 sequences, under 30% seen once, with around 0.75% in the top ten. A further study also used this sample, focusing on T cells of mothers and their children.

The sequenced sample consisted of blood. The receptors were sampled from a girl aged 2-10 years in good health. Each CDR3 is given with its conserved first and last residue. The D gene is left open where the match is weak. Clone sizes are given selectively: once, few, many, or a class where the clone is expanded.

CDR3 protein: CSARGPDLPVGGYTF; CDR3 DNA: TGCAGTGCTAGGGGACCGGACCTCCCAGTGGGAGGCTACACCTTC; clone size: few; D gene: -; V gene: TRBV20-1; J gene: TRBJ1-2
CDR3 protein: CASTLAGGYEQFF; CDR3 DNA: TGTGCCAGCACCTTAGCGGGGGGTTATGAGCAGTTCTTC; clone size: -; D gene: TRBD2; V gene: TRBV27; J gene: TRBJ2-1
CDR3 protein: CASSQDSVQNYGYTF; CDR3 DNA: TGCGCCAGCAGCCAAGATAGCGTACAGAACTATGGCTACACCTTC; clone size: -; D gene: -; V gene: TRBV4-3; J gene: TRBJ1-2
CDR3 protein: CASSGGTSGRMADTQYF; CDR3 DNA: TGCGCCAGCAGCGGGGGTACTAGCGGGAGGATGGCAGATACGCAGTATTTT; clone size: -; D gene: TRBD2; V gene: TRBV5-1; J gene: TRBJ2-3
CDR3 protein: CASSLGQGMHNEQFF; CDR3 DNA: TGTGCCAGCAGCTTGGGACAGGGGATGCACAATGAGCAGTTCTTC; clone size: -; D gene: TRBD1; V gene: TRBV5-5; J gene: TRBJ2-1
CDR3 protein: CASSGTSLPHYNEQFF; CDR3 DNA: TGTGCCAGCAGCGGGACTAGCCTACCGCATTACAATGAGCAGTTCTTC; clone size: few; D gene: TRBD2; V gene: TRBV9; J gene: TRBJ2-1
CDR3 protein: CASSLRMDSYGYTF; CDR3 DNA: TGCGCCAGCAGCTTGAGGATGGACAGCTATGGCTACACCTTC; clone size: few; D gene: -; V gene: TRBV5-1; J gene: TRBJ1-2
CDR3 protein: CASKRNGGARDEQYF; CDR3 DNA: TGTGCCAGTAAGAGGAACGGGGGGGCCCGGGACGAGCAGTACTTC; clone size: -; D gene: TRBD2; V gene: TRBV19; J gene: TRBJ2-7
CDR3 protein: CASSQGAPSGQYF; CDR3 DNA: TGTGCCAGCAGCCAAGGGGCCCCCTCCGGGCAGTACTTC; clone size: -; D gene: -; V gene: TRBV14; J gene: TRBJ2-7
CDR3 protein: CSTRGQIGETQYF; CDR3 DNA: TGCAGCACCCGGGGACAGATCGGCGAGACCCAGTACTTC; clone size: -; D gene: TRBD1; V gene: TRBV29-1; J gene: TRBJ2-5
CDR3 protein: CASSLVQGPYNEQFF; CDR3 DNA: TGTGCCAGCAGCTTAGTGCAGGGACCCTACAATGAGCAGTTCTTC; clone size: -; D gene: -; V gene: TRBV11-1; J gene: TRBJ2-1
CDR3 protein: CASSVGQAKNIQYF; CDR3 DNA: TGTGCCAGCAGCGTAGGGCAGGCCAAAAACATTCAGTACTTC; clone size: -; D gene: -; V gene: TRBV9; J gene: TRBJ2-4
CDR3 protein: CASRAGGSETQYF; CDR3 DNA: TGTGCCAGCAGAGCGGGGGGCTCCGAGACCCAGTACTTC; clone size: few; D gene: TRBD2; V gene: TRBV2; J gene: TRBJ2-5
CDR3 protein: CASSSGGGVYGYTF; CDR3 DNA: TGTGCCAGCAGCTCCGGGGGTGGAGTTTATGGCTACACCTTC; clone size: few; D gene: -; V gene: TRBV7-8; J gene: TRBJ1-2
CDR3 protein: CASSLDGRPQETQYF; CDR3 DNA: TGTGCCAGCAGTTTAGACGGGAGGCCTCAAGAGACCCAGTACTTC; clone size: few; D gene: TRBD2; V gene: TRBV12-3/TRBV12-4; J gene: TRBJ2-5
CDR3 protein: CASSRERVYEQYF; CDR3 DNA: TGTGCCAGCAGCCGCGAACGAGTCTACGAGCAGTACTTC; clone size: few; D gene: -; V gene: TRBV7-9; J gene: TRBJ2-7
CDR3 protein: CASSLGQGGIGQFF; CDR3 DNA: TGTGCCAGCAGCCTGGGACAGGGAGGGATTGGACAGTTCTTC; clone size: few; D gene: TRBD1; V gene: TRBV3-1; J gene: TRBJ2-1
CDR3 protein: CASSLTGGVEDSYGYTF; CDR3 DNA: TGCGCCAGCAGCTTGACGGGAGGAGTAGAAGATAGCTATGGCTACACCTTC; clone size: -; D gene: -; V gene: TRBV5-1; J gene: TRBJ1-2
CDR3 protein: CASSPRPSGHNEQFF; CDR3 DNA: TGTGCCAGCAGCCCGCGTCCGAGCGGTCACAATGAGCAGTTCTTC; clone size: -; D gene: -; V gene: TRBV13; J gene: TRBJ2-1
CDR3 protein: CASSPWTGVGETQYF; CDR3 DNA: TGTGCCAGCAGTCCGTGGACAGGGGTAGGAGAGACCCAGTACTTC; clone size: -; D gene: TRBD1; V gene: TRBV12-3/TRBV12-4; J gene: TRBJ2-5
CDR3 protein: CSARDSQTLNEKLFF; CDR3 DNA: TGCAGTGCTAGAGATAGCCAGACCCTTAATGAAAAACTGTTTTTT; clone size: -; D gene: -; V gene: TRBV20-1; J gene: TRBJ1-4
CDR3 protein: CASSLAAKTPKFF; CDR3 DNA: TGTGCCAGCAGCTTGGCCGCTAAGACGCCGAAGTTCTTC; clone size: once; D gene: -; V gene: TRBV7-3; J gene: TRBJ2-1
CDR3 protein: CASSCQVGQGAESSYEQYF; CDR3 DNA: TGTGCCAGCAGCTGCCAGGTGGGACAGGGCGCTGAGAGCTCCTACGAGCAGTACTTC; clone size: few; D gene: TRBD1; V gene: TRBV5-6; J gene: TRBJ2-7
CDR3 protein: CASSERWGLYSNQPQHF; CDR3 DNA: TGTGCCAGCAGTGAAAGGTGGGGGCTTTATAGCAATCAGCCCCAGCATTTT; clone size: -; D gene: -; V gene: TRBV6-1; J gene: TRBJ1-5
CDR3 protein: CASSLGGISEREQYF; CDR3 DNA: TGTGCCAGCAGTTTAGGGGGCATCTCCGAAAGGGAGCAGTACTTC; clone size: few; D gene: -; V gene: TRBV28; J gene: TRBJ2-5
CDR3 protein: CASSFGHRTEAFF; CDR3 DNA: TGTGCCAGCAGCTTTGGCCATCGCACTGAAGCTTTCTTT; clone size: -; D gene: -; V gene: TRBV5-6; J gene: TRBJ1-1
CDR3 protein: CSAGQGSYNEQFF; CDR3 DNA: TGCAGCGCCGGACAGGGCTCCTACAATGAGCAGTTCTTC; clone size: few; D gene: TRBD1; V gene: TRBV20-1; J gene: TRBJ2-1
CDR3 protein: CASSPSSSGSSRETQYF; CDR3 DNA: TGTGCCAGCAGCCCGAGTTCTAGCGGGAGTTCTCGAGAGACCCAGTACTTC; clone size: -; D gene: TRBD2; V gene: TRBV7-3; J gene: TRBJ2-5
CDR3 protein: CSASPGTSRVRETQYF; CDR3 DNA: TGCAGTGCTAGCCCTGGGACTAGTAGGGTCCGGGAGACCCAGTACTTC; clone size: -; D gene: TRBD2; V gene: TRBV20-1; J gene: TRBJ2-5
CDR3 protein: CVSSGQGASSYNEQFF; CDR3 DNA: TGTGTCAGCAGCGGGCAGGGGGCAAGCTCCTACAATGAGCAGTTCTTC; clone size: -; D gene: TRBD1; V gene: TRBV9; J gene: TRBJ2-1
CDR3 protein: CSARAGSGKEMEKLFF; CDR3 DNA: TGCAGTGCTAGAGCGGGCAGCGGAAAAGAAATGGAAAAACTGTTTTTT; clone size: few; D gene: -; V gene: TRBV20-1; J gene: TRBJ1-4
CDR3 protein: CSVNQGLNEQYF; CDR3 DNA: TGCAGCGTGAACCAGGGACTAAACGAGCAGTACTTC; clone size: few; D gene: TRBD2; V gene: TRBV29-1; J gene: TRBJ2-7
CDR3 protein: CASSPPLWRDYYGYTF; CDR3 DNA: TGTGCCAGCAGTCCCCCTCTTTGGAGGGACTACTATGGCTACACCTTC; clone size: -; D gene: -; V gene: TRBV12-3/TRBV12-4; J gene: TRBJ1-2
CDR3 protein: CSASDRSTEAFF; CDR3 DNA: TGCAGTGCTAGTGACAGGTCAACTGAAGCTTTCTTT; clone size: few; D gene: -; V gene: TRBV20-1; J gene: TRBJ1-1
CDR3 protein: CSATTGVGTDTQYF; CDR3 DNA: TGCAGCGCCACGACAGGGGTGGGCACAGATACGCAGTATTTT; clone size: -; D gene: TRBD1; V gene: TRBV29-1; J gene: TRBJ2-3
CDR3 protein: CASSFGTADRRGYTF; CDR3 DNA: TGTGCCAGCAGCTTCGGGACAGCTGACCGGCGTGGCTACACCTTC; clone size: -; D gene: TRBD1; V gene: TRBV7-9; J gene: TRBJ1-2
CDR3 protein: CSAGQGVTEAFF; CDR3 DNA: TGCAGTGCTGGACAGGGGGTGACTGAAGCTTTCTTT; clone size: -; D gene: TRBD1; V gene: TRBV20-1; J gene: TRBJ1-1
CDR3 protein: CASSQGGQFGNEQYF; CDR3 DNA: TGTGCCAGCAGCCAAGGAGGACAGTTCGGTAACGAGCAGTACTTC; clone size: -; D gene: -; V gene: TRBV14; J gene: TRBJ2-7
CDR3 protein: CAIKLQGTSYGYTF; CDR3 DNA: TGTGCCATCAAACTGCAGGGGACATCATATGGCTACACCTTC; clone size: few; D gene: -; V gene: TRBV10-3; J gene: TRBJ1-2
CDR3 protein: CASSLAGTRDDQPQHF; CDR3 DNA: TGTGCCAGCAGCTTAGCTGGGACCCGGGACGATCAGCCCCAGCATTTT; clone size: -; D gene: -; V gene: TRBV7-9; J gene: TRBJ1-5
CDR3 protein: CSVEDAESGQQYF; CDR3 DNA: TGCAGCGTTGAGGACGCCGAGTCGGGACAACAGTACTTC; clone size: few; D gene: -; V gene: TRBV29-1; J gene: TRBJ2-5
CDR3 protein: CASDQSSTDTQYF; CDR3 DNA: TGTGCCAGCGATCAGTCCAGCACAGATACGCAGTATTTT; clone size: -; D gene: -; V gene: TRBV7-9; J gene: TRBJ2-3
CDR3 protein: CASSHGGAETQYF; CDR3 DNA: TGTGCCAGCAGCCACGGAGGGGCGGAGACCCAGTACTTC; clone size: -; D gene: -; V gene: TRBV7-2; J gene: TRBJ2-5
CDR3 protein: CASSYTGSGYTF; CDR3 DNA: TGTGCCAGCAGTTATACAGGGAGTGGCTACACCTTC; clone size: -; D gene: -; V gene: TRBV12-3/TRBV12-4; J gene: TRBJ1-2
CDR3 protein: CASSRDFEASIDKNIQCF; CDR3 DNA: TGTGCCAGCAGCCGGGACTTCGAGGCCTCAATAGACAAAAACATTCAGTGCTTC; clone size: -; D gene: -; V gene: TRBV7-2; J gene: TRBJ2-4
CDR3 protein: CASSQERLAGVLEQFF; CDR3 DNA: TGTGCCAGCAGCCAAGAAAGACTAGCGGGAGTGCTTGAGCAGTTCTTC; clone size: -; D gene: TRBD2; V gene: TRBV3-1; J gene: TRBJ2-1
CDR3 protein: CASGRGGQGTDTQYF; CDR3 DNA: TGCGCCAGCGGTCGAGGTGGGCAAGGAACAGATACGCAGTATTTT; clone size: -; D gene: -; V gene: TRBV5-1; J gene: TRBJ2-3
CDR3 protein: CATKPLGPGEQYF; CDR3 DNA: TGTGCCACCAAGCCCCTCGGACCGGGAGAGCAGTACTTC; clone size: -; D gene: -; V gene: TRBV28; J gene: TRBJ2-7
CDR3 protein: CASSPTGTVGKNIQYF; CDR3 DNA: TGTGCCAGCTCACCGACCGGGACAGTAGGCAAAAACATTCAGTACTTC; clone size: -; D gene: TRBD1; V gene: TRBV18; J gene: TRBJ2-4
CDR3 protein: CASSLAEGVAYEQYF; CDR3 DNA: TGTGCCAGCAGCTTAGCGGAGGGTGTCGCCTACGAGCAGTACTTC; clone size: -; D gene: -; V gene: TRBV7-9; J gene: TRBJ2-7
CDR3 protein: CASSERWDRVDTTQYF; CDR3 DNA: TGTGCCAGCAGTGAACGGTGGGACAGGGTGGATACGACCCAGTACTTC; clone size: -; D gene: TRBD1; V gene: TRBV2; J gene: TRBJ2-5
CDR3 protein: CSAPGGTDTQYF; CDR3 DNA: TGCAGTGCCCCCGGGGGCACAGATACGCAGTATTTT; clone size: -; D gene: -; V gene: TRBV20-1; J gene: TRBJ2-3
CDR3 protein: CASSSLAGGNTQYF; CDR3 DNA: TGTGCCAGCAGCTCACTAGCGGGGGGAAATACGCAGTATTTT; clone size: few; D gene: TRBD2; V gene: TRBV7-8; J gene: TRBJ2-3
CDR3 protein: CASSPGAGFSEAFF; CDR3 DNA: TGTGCCAGCAGCCCAGGGGCGGGATTCAGTGAAGCTTTCTTT; clone size: -; D gene: -; V gene: TRBV5-6; J gene: TRBJ1-1
CDR3 protein: CASRNRGFEQFF; CDR3 DNA: TGTGCCAGCAGGAACAGGGGTTTTGAGCAGTTCTTC; clone size: -; D gene: TRBD1; V gene: TRBV2; J gene: TRBJ2-1
CDR3 protein: CASSPGTVGEKLFF; CDR3 DNA: TGTGCCAGCAGTCCCGGGACAGTCGGCGAAAAACTGTTTTTT; clone size: few; D gene: TRBD1; V gene: TRBV6-2/TRBV6-3; J gene: TRBJ1-4
CDR3 protein: CSVLPTGANVLTF; CDR3 DNA: TGCAGCGTTCTCCCTACTGGGGCCAACGTCCTGACTTTC; clone size: few; D gene: -; V gene: TRBV29-1; J gene: TRBJ2-6